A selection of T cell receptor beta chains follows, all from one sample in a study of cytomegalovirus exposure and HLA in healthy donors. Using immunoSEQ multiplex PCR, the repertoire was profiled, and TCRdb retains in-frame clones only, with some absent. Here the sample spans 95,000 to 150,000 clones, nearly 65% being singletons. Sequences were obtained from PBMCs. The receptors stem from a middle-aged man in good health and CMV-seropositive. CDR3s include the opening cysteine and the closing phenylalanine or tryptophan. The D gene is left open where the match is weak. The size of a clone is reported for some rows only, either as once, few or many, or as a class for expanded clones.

CAWSQSYARGYTF | TGTGCCTGGAGTCAGAGTTACGCGAGGGGCTACACCTTC | . | . | TRBJ1-2 | TRBV30
CASSSGTQSNQPQHF | TGCGCCAGCAGCTCCGGGACACAGAGCAATCAGCCCCAGCATTTT | . | . | TRBJ1-5 | TRBV5-1
CASSILGGTEAFF | TGTGCCAGTAGTATTTTGGGAGGCACTGAAGCTTTCTTT | few | . | TRBJ1-1 | TRBV19
CASSQDPGGQRTNSPLHF | TGTGCCAGCAGCCAAGATCCCGGCGGGCAGAGAACTAATTCACCCCTCCACTTT | . | . | TRBJ1-6 | TRBV4-2
CASSQGDSQSGGYTF | TGTGCCAGCAGCCAAGGGGACAGCCAGAGTGGGGGCTACACCTTC | . | TRBD1 | TRBJ1-2 | TRBV4-2
CASSGTEGWETQYF | TGTGCCAGCAGCGGGACAGAGGGTTGGGAGACCCAGTACTTC | few | TRBD1 | TRBJ2-5 | TRBV28
CASSIREWEAAFF | TGTGCCAGTAGTATCCGCGAGTGGGAGGCAGCTTTCTTT | once | . | TRBJ1-1 | TRBV19
CASSLGTTASYEQYF | TGCGCCAGCAGCTTAGGGACAACCGCCTCCTACGAGCAGTACTTC | once | . | TRBJ2-7 | TRBV5-1
CASSAGRTQETQYF | TGTGCCAGCAGCGCCGGACGGACTCAAGAGACCCAGTACTTC | . | . | TRBJ2-5 | TRBV7-8
CASTSTSGAWETQYF | TGTGCCAGCACCTCAACTAGCGGGGCCTGGGAGACCCAGTACTTC | . | TRBD2 | TRBJ2-5 | TRBV6-5
CASSSGDRRTWMNTEAFF | TGTGCCAGCAGTTCGGGGGACAGGAGGACGTGGATGAACACTGAAGCTTTCTTT | . | TRBD1 | TRBJ1-1 | TRBV27
CSVRQGDQPQHF | TGCAGCGTGCGACAGGGGGATCAGCCCCAGCATTTT | few | TRBD1 | TRBJ1-5 | TRBV29-1
CASSPEGSGGTQYF | TGCGCCAGCAGCCCGGAAGGTAGCGGGGGTACGCAGTATTTT | . | TRBD2 | TRBJ2-3 | TRBV5-1
CASSFSPAGSVGEQYF | TGTGCCAGCAGCTTTAGTCCTGCAGGGTCGGTAGGCGAGCAGTACTTC | . | . | TRBJ2-7 | TRBV7-2
CAISGTGTNTEAFF | TGTGCCATCAGTGGGACAGGCACCAACACTGAAGCTTTCTTT | . | TRBD1 | TRBJ1-1 | TRBV10-3
CASSLSGGSETQYF | TGCGCCAGCAGCTTGTCAGGGGGGAGCGAGACCCAGTACTTC | . | . | TRBJ2-5 | TRBV5-1
CASSQDFRTPYEQYF | TGTGCCAGCAGCCAAGACTTTAGGACACCGTACGAGCAGTACTTC | . | . | TRBJ2-7 | TRBV14
CASSLQGELGEAFF | TGTGCCAGCAGTCTACAGGGGGAGTTGGGTGAAGCTTTCTTT | . | TRBD1 | TRBJ1-1 | TRBV6-1
CASSSRQGAYTGELFF | TGTGCCAGCAGCTCAAGACAGGGGGCATACACCGGGGAGCTGTTTTTT | . | TRBD1 | TRBJ2-2 | TRBV7-8
CASSLVGLRGNEQYF | TGTGCCAGCAGCTTAGTCGGGCTTAGGGGTAACGAGCAGTACTTC | . | . | TRBJ2-7 | TRBV7-2
CAGGRQGAPYNEQFF | TGTGCCGGGGGACGTCAGGGGGCGCCCTACAATGAGCAGTTCTTC | . | TRBD1 | TRBJ2-1 | TRBV7-6
CASSLPAPSTDTQYF | TGCGCCAGCAGCTTGCCAGCGCCTAGCACAGATACGCAGTATTTT | . | . | TRBJ2-3 | TRBV5-1
CASSDRGPYNEQFF | TGTGCCAGTTCGGACAGGGGACCCTACAATGAGCAGTTCTTC | many | TRBD1 | TRBJ2-1 | TRBV6-1
CASSLGRYGYTF | TGCGCCAGCAGCTTAGGGAGATATGGCTACACCTTC | few | . | TRBJ1-2 | TRBV5-1
CASSQPGQGTETQYF | TGTGCCAGCAGCCAGCCGGGACAGGGGACGGAGACCCAGTACTTC | few | TRBD1 | TRBJ2-5 | TRBV5-8
CASSEVETTEAFF | TGTGCCAGCAGTGAAGTGGAGACCACTGAAGCTTTCTTT | . | . | TRBJ1-1 | TRBV2
CASSLRQGEGYTF | TGTGCCAGCAGCTTGCGACAGGGGGAAGGCTACACCTTC | . | TRBD1 | TRBJ1-2 | TRBV14
CASSPTAGTGGTEAFF | TGTGCCAGCAGCCCCACCGCCGGGACAGGGGGAACTGAAGCTTTCTTT | . | TRBD1 | TRBJ1-1 | TRBV27
CASRSGQNTGELFF | TGTGCCAGCAGATCGGGACAGAACACCGGGGAGCTGTTTTTT | few | . | TRBJ2-2 | TRBV28
CASGRGLAGGETQYF | TGTGCTAGTGGTCGAGGACTAGCCGGGGGAGAGACCCAGTACTTC | . | TRBD2 | TRBJ2-5 | TRBV12-5
CASSPPGQHNQPQHF | TGTGCCAGCTCACCACCGGGACAGCACAATCAGCCCCAGCATTTT | . | TRBD1 | TRBJ1-5 | TRBV18
CSVDSSASYEQYF | TGCAGCGTTGACTCTAGCGCATCCTACGAGCAGTACTTC | few | . | TRBJ2-7 | TRBV29-1
CTSSQDRPSRYEQYF | TGCACCAGCAGCCAAGATCGACCTAGCAGGTACGAGCAGTACTTC | . | . | TRBJ2-7 | TRBV1
CASSVVPENSPLHF | TGTGCCAGCAGCGTAGTCCCAGAAAATTCACCCCTCCACTTT | . | . | TRBJ1-6 | TRBV9
CASSTGQGLFF | TGTGCCAGTAGTACTGGACAGGGGCTGTTTTTT | . | TRBD1 | TRBJ1-4 | TRBV19
CASSLVGTVWTVAFF | TGTGCCAGCAGCTTAGTGGGTACAGTTTGGACAGTGGCTTTCTTT | . | . | TRBJ1-1 | TRBV7-2